Shown below are 3 T cell receptor beta chains from a single sample sequenced in a study of long-term antiretroviral therapy in people with HIV. Run at survey level, the immunoSEQ assay was version v3.0. Here immunoSEQ multiplex PCR was the method, and the copy in TCRdb shows in-frame clones only, minus some. The sample lists approximately 25,000 clones, almost 90% seen once, with under 5.5% in the top ten. The input for sequencing was unsorted PBMCs, taken about 4.5 years after starting antiretroviral therapy. The source of these receptors is a man between 25 and 39 years old with HIV.

This clone was recorded only once. The chain couples TRBV9 to TRBJ2-2; D is unclear. The CDR3 covers 16 residues. Germline-derived CDR1 and CDR2 are SGDLS and YYNGEE. V shed 3 bases and J shed 6 bases, with 18 bases lying between them. The CDR3 nucleotides are TGTGCCAGCAGCGCAAACCTACACTGGGATGCCGGGGAGCTGTTTTTT. Translated: CASSANLHWDAGELFF. Supplemented by reference TRBV9 and TRBJ2-2, the full variable domain reads DSGVTQTPKHLITATGQRVTLRCSPRSGDLSVYWYQQSLDQGLQFLIQYYNGEERAKGNILERFSAQQFPDLHSELNLSSLELGDSALYFCASSANLHWDAGELFFGEGSRLTVL.

CDR3 nucleotides: TGTGCCAGCAGCGACTCCTCCTACGAGCAGTACTTC. This codes for CASSDSSYEQYF. The chain joins TRBV7-9 to TRBJ2-7, with D unclear. This CDR3 comprises 12 residues. Trimming removed 5 bases from V and 0 bases from J, with 5 bases in between. Per the germline V gene, CDR1 is SEHNR and CDR2 is FQNEAQ (reference sequence).

CDR3 coding DNA: TGTGCCAGCAGCTTAGTCTCTCGCACAGGGTTCGCTGAAGCTTTCTTT. Translating gives CASSLVSRTGFAEAFF. This chain connects TRBV7-2 to TRBJ1-1, with D perhaps TRBD1 (6 bases). The V gene lost 1 base and the J gene lost 6 bases, with 18 bases spanning the gap. Germline values: CDR1 SGHTA, CDR2 FQGNSA. The CDR3 covers 16 residues.